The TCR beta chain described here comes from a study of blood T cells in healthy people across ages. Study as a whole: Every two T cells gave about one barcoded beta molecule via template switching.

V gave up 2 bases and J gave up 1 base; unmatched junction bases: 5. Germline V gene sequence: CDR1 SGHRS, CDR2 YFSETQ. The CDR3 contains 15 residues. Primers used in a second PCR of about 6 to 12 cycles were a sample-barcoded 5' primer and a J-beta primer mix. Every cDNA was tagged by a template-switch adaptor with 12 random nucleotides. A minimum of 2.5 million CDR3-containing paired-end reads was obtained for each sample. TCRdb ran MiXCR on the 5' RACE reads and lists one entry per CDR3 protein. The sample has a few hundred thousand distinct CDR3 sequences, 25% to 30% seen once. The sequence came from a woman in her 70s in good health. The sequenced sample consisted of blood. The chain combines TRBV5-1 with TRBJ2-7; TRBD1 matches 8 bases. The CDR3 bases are TGCGCCAGCAGCTTTGGGACAGGACGATCCTACGAGCAGTACTTC. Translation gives CASSFGTGRSYEQYF.